A single T cell receptor beta chain is shown here with its context. Its matching antigen is unknown. This record belongs to a study of Siglec-9 on CD8 T cells in melanoma. Sequencing was performed with immunoSEQ multiplex PCR; in TCRdb, only in-frame clones are kept and a portion is missing. Of 25,000 to 35,000 clones listed, 80% are singletons. Regarding the study as a whole: Siglec-9 reportedly marks and regulates an effector memory CD8+ T-cell subset apparently accumulating in melanoma tumors.

The CDR3 contains 16 residues. The germline V gene has CDR1 LGHNA and CDR2 YNFKEQ. The V gene lost 4 bases and the J gene lost 7 bases, with 19 bases spanning the gap. This sequence was found in a human donor in good health. The rearrangement links TRBV4-2 to TRBJ1-4; D gene ambiguous. Sequencing was done on a sample of Siglec-9- CD8+ T cells sorted from blood. CDR3 sequence (DNA): TGTGCCAGCAGCCCCGGCACTACTTGGGGTACTGAAAAACTGTTTTTT. It yields the protein CASSPGTTWGTEKLFF.